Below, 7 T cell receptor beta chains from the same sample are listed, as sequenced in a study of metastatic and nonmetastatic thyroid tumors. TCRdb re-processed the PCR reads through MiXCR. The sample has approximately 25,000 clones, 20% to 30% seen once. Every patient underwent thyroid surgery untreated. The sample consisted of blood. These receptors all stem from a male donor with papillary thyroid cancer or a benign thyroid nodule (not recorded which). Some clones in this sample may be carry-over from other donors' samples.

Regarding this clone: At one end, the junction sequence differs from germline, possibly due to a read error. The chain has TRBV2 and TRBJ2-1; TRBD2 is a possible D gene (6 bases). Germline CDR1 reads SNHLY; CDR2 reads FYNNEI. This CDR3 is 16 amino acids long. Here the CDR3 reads CASSPRTGTVYNEQFF. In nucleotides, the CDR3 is TGTGCTAGCAGTCCTCGAACCGGGACTGTATACAATGAGCAGTTCTTC.

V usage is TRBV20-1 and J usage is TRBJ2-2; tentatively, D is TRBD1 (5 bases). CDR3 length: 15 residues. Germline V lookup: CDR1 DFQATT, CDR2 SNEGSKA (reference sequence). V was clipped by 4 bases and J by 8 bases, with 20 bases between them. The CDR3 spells CSAKPSTARTGELFF. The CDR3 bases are TGCAGTGCTAAACCCTCGACAGCCCGCACTGGGGAGCTGTTTTTT.

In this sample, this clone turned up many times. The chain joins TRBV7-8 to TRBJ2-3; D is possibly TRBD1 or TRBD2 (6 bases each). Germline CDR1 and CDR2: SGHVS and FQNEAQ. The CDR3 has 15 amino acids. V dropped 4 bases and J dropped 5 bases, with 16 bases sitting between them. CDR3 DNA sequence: TGTGCCAGCAGCTCGTCGGGGGCTAGGATAGATACGCAGTATTTT. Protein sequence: CASSSSGARIDTQYF.

CDR3 region: CSARPPGTRSYEQYF. CDR3 bases: TGCAGTGCTAGACCTCCAGGGACTCGCTCCTACGAGCAGTACTTC. The chain carries TRBV20-1 and TRBJ2-7, with D possibly being TRBD2 (6 bases). Germline V gives CDR1 DFQATT, CDR2 SNEGSKA (reference sequence). V dropped 2 bases and J dropped 0 bases, with 14 bases sitting between them. This CDR3 comprises 15 residues.

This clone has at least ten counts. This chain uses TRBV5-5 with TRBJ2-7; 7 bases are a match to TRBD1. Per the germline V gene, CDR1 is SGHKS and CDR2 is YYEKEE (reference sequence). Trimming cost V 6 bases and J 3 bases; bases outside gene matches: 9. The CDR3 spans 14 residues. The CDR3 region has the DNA TGTGCCAGCAACTGGGAAGGGGGCGGCTACGAGCAGTACTTC. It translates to CASNWEGGGYEQYF.

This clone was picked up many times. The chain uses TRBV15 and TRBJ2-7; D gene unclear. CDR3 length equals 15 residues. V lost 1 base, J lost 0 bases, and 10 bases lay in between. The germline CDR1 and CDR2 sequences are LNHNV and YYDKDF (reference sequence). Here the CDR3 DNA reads TGTGCCACCAGCAGAGCGAACCTTGTCTCCTACGAGCAGTACTTC. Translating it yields CATSRANLVSYEQYF.

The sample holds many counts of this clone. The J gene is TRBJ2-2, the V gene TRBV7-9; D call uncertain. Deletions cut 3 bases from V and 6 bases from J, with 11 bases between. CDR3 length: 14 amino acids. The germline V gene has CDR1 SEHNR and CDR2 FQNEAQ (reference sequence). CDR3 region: CASSLTAISGELFF. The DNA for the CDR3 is TGTGCCAGCAGCTTGACTGCCATATCCGGGGAGCTGTTTTTT.